These 26 T cell receptor beta chains came from one sample sequenced in a study of Ad26.COV2.S vaccination and SARS-CoV-2 variants. Treatment in this sample: 15 to 20 received Ad26.COV2.S at low or high dose, single or two shots; about 5 received placebo; per-sample allocation not given. The investigators took samples on day 63 after the first vaccine or placebo injection. Profiling relied on immunoSEQ multiplex PCR, and the TCRdb table lists in-frame clones only, not all of them. The data contain about 350,000 clones, around 87% of them singletons. The specimen comprised peripheral blood, sampled in a trial of Ad26.COV2.S vaccine versus placebo. The receptors originated from a person aged 18-60 years who received the Ad26.COV2.S COVID-19 vaccine or a placebo.

This chain links TRBV7-9 with TRBJ1-1, with D uncertain. Germline CDR1 is SEHNR and CDR2 is FQNEAQ (reference sequence). V was pared by 4 bases and J by 3 bases, with 15 bases between. The CDR3 loop spans 15 amino acids. CDR3 DNA: TGTGCCAGCAGCTCCCCTTCTGAGTGGGACACTGAAGCTTTCTTT. It encodes CASSSPSEWDTEAFF. The complete variable domain, with remaining parts taken from reference TRBV7-9 and TRBJ1-1, reads DTGVSQNPRHKITKRGQNVTFRCDPISEHNRLYWYRQTLGQGPEFLTYFQNEAQLEKSRLLSDRFSAERPKGSFSTLEIQRTEQGDSAMYLCASSSPSEWDTEAFFGQGTRLTVV.

The chain recombines TRBV19 with TRBJ1-1; no clear D. Deletions cut 4 bases from V and 4 bases from J, with 1 base between. The CDR3 runs 10 residues. Per germline, CDR1 LNHDA and CDR2 SQIVND (reference sequence). CDR3 bases: TGTGCCAGTAGTACCACTGAAGCTTTCTTT. Translated, it gives CASSTTEAFF.

This chain links TRBV30 with TRBJ1-2, with 12 bases lining up with TRBD1. Germline CDR1 GTSNPN, CDR2 SVGIG (reference sequence). The CDR3 is 14 amino acids. V dropped 5 bases and J dropped 6; count of bases not matched to a gene: 7. The CDR3 here is CAWEGTGGADGYTF. The CDR3 DNA sequence: TGTGCCTGGGAAGGGACAGGGGGCGCCGATGGCTACACCTTC. Together with reference TRBV30 and TRBJ1-2, the CDR3 gives the full variable domain: SQTIHQWPATLVQPVGSPLSLECTVEGTSNPNLYWYRQAAGRGLQLLFYSVGIGQISSEVPQNLSASRPQDRQFILSSKKLLLSDSGFYLCAWEGTGGADGYTFGSGTRLTVV.

This rearrangement joins TRBV10-3 to TRBJ2-1; D possibly corresponds to TRBD1 (5 bases). The ends were cut back, 8 bases at V and 6 bases at J, with 11 bases in the middle. CDR3 size: 12 residues. The V gene's germline CDR1 is ENHRY and CDR2 SYGVKD. The CDR3 coding sequence is TGTGCCATCGCCAGGGTCGGCAATGAGCAGTTCTTC. It specifies CAIARVGNEQFF.

The chain joins TRBV6-5 to TRBJ1-4; possible D gene TRBD1, 6 bases. CDR3 size: 15 residues. V lost 8 bases and J 4 bases, leaving 17 bases between the germline ends. CDR1 is MNHEY, CDR2 SVGAGI, per germline. CDR3 sequence reads: CASGPWSGDNEKLFF. CDR3 nucleotide sequence: TGTGCCAGCGGTCCTTGGTCAGGGGATAATGAAAAACTGTTTTTT.

The chain joins TRBV27 to TRBJ2-3; D uncertain. The germline gives CDR1 MNHEY, CDR2 SMNVEV (reference sequence). Between the trimmed V and J ends, which lost 3 bases and 0 bases, there was a span of 10 bases. This CDR3 contains 15 residues. CDR3 bases: TGTGCCAGCAGTTTCTGGTTAACTAGCACAGATACGCAGTATTTT. This translates into CASSFWLTSTDTQYF.

With regard to this clone: The junction does not match germline at one end; this may be a read error. The chain has TRBV5-4 and TRBJ1-2; D is perhaps TRBD1 (6 bases). The CDR3 consists of 10 residues. In germline, CDR1 is SGHNT, CDR2 YYREEE (reference sequence). The CDR3 reads CASSLDREYW. In nucleotides, the CDR3 is TGTGCCAGCAGCTTGGACAGGGAATATTGG. The whole variable domain, filled in from reference TRBV5-4 and TRBJ1-2, reads ETGVTQSPTHLIKTRGQQVTLRCSSQSGHNTVSWYQQALGQGPQFIFQYYREEENGRGNFPPRFSGLQFPNYSSELNVNALELDDSALYLCASSLDREYWGSGTRLTVV.

In DNA, the CDR3 is TGTGCCAGCAGCCTATTTCTACAGGATCCCATGAACACTGAAGCTTTCTTT. It is translated as CASSLFLQDPMNTEAFF. The chain is built from TRBV7-8 and TRBJ1-1; a possible D gene is TRBD1 (5 bases). V was shortened by 5 bases and J by 0 bases, with 19 bases between the two germline ends. The length of the CDR3 is 17 residues. Germline CDR1 SGHVS, CDR2 FQNEAQ.

The chain employs TRBV5-1 and TRBJ2-1; 12 bases are a match to TRBD2. The length of the CDR3 is 16 residues. Germline-derived CDR1 and CDR2 are SGHRS and YFSETQ. Unmatched junction bases numbered 9, after V lost 2 bases and J lost 9 bases. CDR3 DNA: TGCGCCAGCAGCTTTGAGACTAGCGGGGGACGAATTGAGCAGTTCTTC. Translation: CASSFETSGGRIEQFF.

This clone was found a few times. The rearrangement links TRBV7-9 to TRBJ1-3; TRBD1 is a possible D gene (5 bases). In germline, CDR1 is SEHNR, CDR2 FQNEAQ (reference sequence). This CDR3 region has 17 residues. Deletions cut 1 base from V and 2 bases from J, with 15 bases between. Here the CDR3 DNA reads TGTGCCAGCAGCTTAGGGGGCATTACGGGTACTGGAAACACCATATATTTT. Protein: CASSLGGITGTGNTIYF.

This clone occurred a few times. This chain joins TRBV7-6 and TRBJ2-2; TRBD1 aligns across 9 bases. The V and J ends lost 7 bases and 7 bases, in that order; junction bases with no gene match: 19. Germline V gene lookup returns CDR1 SGHVS and CDR2 FNYEAQ. The CDR3 is 18 amino acids. The CDR3 here is CASTRNQGGQGLFGELFF. DNA of the CDR3: TGTGCCAGCACCCGTAACCAGGGGGGACAGGGCCTCTTCGGGGAGCTGTTTTTT.

The chain joins TRBV30 to TRBJ1-5; 8 bases agree with TRBD1. Per the germline V gene, CDR1 is GTSNPN and CDR2 is SVGIG (reference sequence). This CDR3 spans 14 amino acids. V lost 3 bases to trimming and J lost 6 bases; unmatched junction nucleotides: 7. This CDR3 reads CAWSREQGAQPQHF. CDR3 coding DNA: TGTGCCTGGAGCCGCGAGCAGGGGGCTCAGCCCCAGCATTTT.

The chain has TRBV20-1 and TRBJ1-3; D gene unclear. The CDR3 totals 13 residues. Germline CDR1 and CDR2: DFQATT and SNEGSKA (reference sequence). The V end was cut by 3 bases, the J end by 2 bases, with 8 bases between. In DNA, the CDR3 is TGCAGTGCTAGTGGTCGAACTGGAAACACCATATATTTT. The encoded protein is CSASGRTGNTIYF.

This sequence joins TRBV19 and TRBJ1-5; a possible D gene is TRBD1 (5 bases). Germline lookup yields CDR1 LNHDA and CDR2 SQIVND (reference sequence). With 1 base removed from V and 9 bases from J, the gap between germline ends came to 13 bases. This CDR3 region has 14 residues. CDR3 protein: CASSIGGGPWPQHF. CDR3 in DNA: TGTGCCAGTAGTATAGGGGGGGGACCGTGGCCCCAGCATTTT.

This chain uses TRBV19 with TRBJ1-5; 8 bases map to TRBD1. V lost 2 bases, J lost 6 bases, and 9 bases stayed unmatched. The CDR3 consists of 16 residues. Germline values: CDR1 LNHDA, CDR2 SQIVND (reference sequence). The CDR3 spells CASSIIPGGLSQPQHF. The CDR3 DNA follows: TGTGCCAGTAGTATAATTCCAGGGGGCTTGAGTCAGCCCCAGCATTTT.

This chain uses TRBV6-4 with TRBJ2-1, with TRBD1 matching over 9 bases. V lost 3 bases, J lost 8 bases, and 5 bases stayed unmatched. The CDR3 is 14 residues long. CDR1 is MRHNA and CDR2 is SNTAGT in the germline V gene. CDR3 nucleotides: TGTGCCAGCAGTGAAACGGACAGGGGACATGAGCAGTTCTTC. Translation: CASSETDRGHEQFF.

Worth noting for this clone: Other DNA variants within this sample encode the same CDR3. This chain connects TRBV15 to TRBJ1-1; D is unresolved. Germline CDR1 and CDR2: LNHNV and YYDKDF (reference sequence). The CDR3 is 13 residues long. Trimming pared 0 bases from V and 2 bases from J, leaving 4 bases between. The CDR3 region is CATSRDPNTEAFF. In DNA form, the CDR3 reads TGTGCCACCAGCAGAGATCCAAACACTGAAGCTTTCTTT.

The J gene is TRBJ1-4, the V gene TRBV27; D is undetermined. Trimming shortened V by 9 bases and J by 5 bases, and 13 bases separated the two germline ends. This CDR3 has 13 amino acids. CDR1 and CDR2 from the germline V gene are MNHEY and SMNVEV (reference sequence). CDR3: CASMNGVNEKLFF. DNA of the CDR3: TGTGCCAGTATGAACGGGGTAAATGAAAAACTGTTTTTT.

The chain joins TRBV5-1 to TRBJ1-2, with 7 bases that match TRBD1. There are 14 residues in the CDR3. From germline, CDR1 is SGHRS and CDR2 YFSETQ. V was pared by 4 bases and J by 6 bases, with 9 bases of the junction left unmatched. This CDR3 is CASSPDGQVNGYTF. The CDR3 DNA sequence: TGCGCCAGCAGCCCGGACGGACAGGTCAATGGCTACACCTTC.

The chain carries TRBV6-1 and TRBJ2-7; D unresolved. CDR3 length: 13 amino acids. In germline, CDR1 is MNHNS, CDR2 SASEGT. With 3 bases removed from V and 3 bases from J, the gap between germline ends came to 9 bases. The DNA of the CDR3 is TGTGCCAGCAGTGATGGTCGGTTCTACGAGCAGTACTTC. This sequence encodes CASSDGRFYEQYF.

The chain has TRBV11-2 and TRBJ2-7, with D perhaps TRBD2 (5 bases). Looked up from germline, CDR1 is SGHAT and CDR2 is FQNNGV. Trimming pared 0 bases from V and 2 bases from J, leaving 11 bases between. The CDR3 has 15 amino acids. Here the CDR3 reads CASSLDNAEAYEQYF. CDR3 bases: TGTGCCAGCAGCTTAGATAACGCGGAGGCCTACGAGCAGTACTTC.

This chain links TRBV5-6 with TRBJ1-6, with no clear D. The V gene's germline CDR1 is SGHDT and CDR2 YYEEEE. The CDR3 covers 15 residues. Trimming shortened V by 5 bases and J by 3 bases, and 12 bases separated the two germline ends. In DNA, the CDR3 is TGTGCCAGCAGTGAGAGAACTGTCTATAATTCACCCCTCCACTTT. It encodes CASSERTVYNSPLHF.

The chain carries TRBV3-1 (or the pseudogene TRBV3-2) and TRBJ1-2; 7 positions agree with TRBD1. Germline loops: CDR1 LGHDT, CDR2 YNNKEL (reference sequence). This CDR3 spans 14 amino acids. With 8 bases clipped from V and 7 bases from J, the junction kept 13 bases outside the gene matches. The CDR3 nucleotides read TGTGCCAGCGGCCGAGGGATGACAGGGTTTGGCTACACCTTC. This codes for CASGRGMTGFGYTF.

The count of this clone is one. The chain has TRBV7-2 and TRBJ1-2; D gene ambiguous. Germline V gives CDR1 SGHTA, CDR2 FQGNSA. This CDR3 contains 18 residues. Trimming shortened V by 0 bases and J by 3 bases, and 20 bases separated the two germline ends. CDR3 DNA: TGTGCCAGCAGCTTAGCCGCAGGTACAGCTATTAGGGACTATGGCTACACCTTC. This codes for CASSLAAGTAIRDYGYTF.

The chain is built from TRBV25-1 and TRBJ2-1; D is unresolved. Per germline, CDR1 MGHDK and CDR2 SYGVNS. The ends were cut back, 5 bases at V and 8 bases at J, with 13 bases in the middle. The CDR3 runs to 13 residues. In DNA form, the CDR3 reads TGTGCCAGCAGTACGACCAGTCGGGATGAGCAGTTCTTC. Protein sequence: CASSTTSRDEQFF. The variable domain in full, completed from reference TRBV25-1 and TRBJ2-1, reads EADIYQTPRYLVIGTGKKITLECSQTMGHDKMYWYQQDPGMELHLIHYSYGVNSTEKGDLSSESTVSRIRTEHFPLTLESARPSHTSQYLCASSTTSRDEQFFGPGTRLTVL.

The chain recombines TRBV10-3 with TRBJ2-1, with D perhaps matching TRBD1 or TRBD2 (5 bases each). V dropped 4 bases and J dropped 0 bases, with 16 bases sitting between them. The CDR3 is 17 residues long. In germline, CDR1 is ENHRY, CDR2 SYGVKD. CDR3 residues: CAISGSREKASYNEQFF. In DNA form, the CDR3 reads TGTGCCATCAGTGGGTCCAGGGAGAAGGCCTCCTACAATGAGCAGTTCTTC.